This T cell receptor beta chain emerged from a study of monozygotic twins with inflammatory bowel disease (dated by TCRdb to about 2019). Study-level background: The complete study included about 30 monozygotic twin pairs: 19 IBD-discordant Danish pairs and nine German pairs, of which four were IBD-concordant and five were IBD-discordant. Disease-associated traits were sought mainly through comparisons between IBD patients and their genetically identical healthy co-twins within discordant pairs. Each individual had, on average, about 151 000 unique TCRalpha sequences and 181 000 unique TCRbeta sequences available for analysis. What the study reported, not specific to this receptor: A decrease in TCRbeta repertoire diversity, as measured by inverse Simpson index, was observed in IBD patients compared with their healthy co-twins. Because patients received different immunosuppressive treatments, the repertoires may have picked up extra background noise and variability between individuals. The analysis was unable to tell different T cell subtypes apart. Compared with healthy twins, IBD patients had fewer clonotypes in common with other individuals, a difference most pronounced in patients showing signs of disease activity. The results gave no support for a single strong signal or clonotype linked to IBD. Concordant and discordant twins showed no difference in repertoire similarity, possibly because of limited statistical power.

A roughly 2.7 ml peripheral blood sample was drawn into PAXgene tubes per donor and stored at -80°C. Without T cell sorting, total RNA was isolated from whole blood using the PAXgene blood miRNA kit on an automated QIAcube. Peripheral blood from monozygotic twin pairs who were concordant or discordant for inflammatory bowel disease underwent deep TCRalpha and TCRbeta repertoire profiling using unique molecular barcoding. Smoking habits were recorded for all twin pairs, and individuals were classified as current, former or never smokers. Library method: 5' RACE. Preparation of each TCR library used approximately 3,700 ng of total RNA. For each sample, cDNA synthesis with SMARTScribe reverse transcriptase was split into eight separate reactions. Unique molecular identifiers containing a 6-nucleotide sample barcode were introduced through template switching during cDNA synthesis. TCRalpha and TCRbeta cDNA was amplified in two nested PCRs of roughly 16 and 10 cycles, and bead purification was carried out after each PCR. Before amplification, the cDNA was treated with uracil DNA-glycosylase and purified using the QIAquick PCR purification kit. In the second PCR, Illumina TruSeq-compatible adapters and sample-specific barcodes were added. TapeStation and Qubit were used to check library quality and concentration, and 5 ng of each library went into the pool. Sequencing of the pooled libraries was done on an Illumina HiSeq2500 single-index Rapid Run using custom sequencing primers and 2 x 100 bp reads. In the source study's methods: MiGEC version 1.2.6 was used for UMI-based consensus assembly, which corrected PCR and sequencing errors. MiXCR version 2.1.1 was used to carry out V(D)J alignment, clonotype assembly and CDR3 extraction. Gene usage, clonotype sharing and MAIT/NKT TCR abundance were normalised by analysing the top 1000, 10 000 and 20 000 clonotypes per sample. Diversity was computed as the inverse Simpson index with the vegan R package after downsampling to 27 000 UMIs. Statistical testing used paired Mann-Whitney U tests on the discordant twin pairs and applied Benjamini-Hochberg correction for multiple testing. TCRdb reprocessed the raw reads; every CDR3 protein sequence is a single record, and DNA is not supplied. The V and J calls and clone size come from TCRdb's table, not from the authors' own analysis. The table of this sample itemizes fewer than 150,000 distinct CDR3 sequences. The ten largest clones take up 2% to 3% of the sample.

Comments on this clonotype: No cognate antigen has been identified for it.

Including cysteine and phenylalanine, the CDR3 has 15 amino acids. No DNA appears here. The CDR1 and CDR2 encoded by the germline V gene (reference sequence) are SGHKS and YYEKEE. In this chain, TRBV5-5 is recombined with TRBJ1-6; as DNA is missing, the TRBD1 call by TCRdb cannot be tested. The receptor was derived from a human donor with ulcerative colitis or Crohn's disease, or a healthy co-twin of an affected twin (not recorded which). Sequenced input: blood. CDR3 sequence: CASSLEGAAGSPLHF.